The 21 T cell receptor beta chains given below trace back to one sample, sequenced in a study of cytomegalovirus exposure and HLA in healthy donors. PCR primers comprised 60 Vbeta and 13 Jbeta primers. The method was immunoSEQ multiplex PCR; TCRdb's version includes in-frame clones alone and lacks a portion of them. The sample has about 190,000 clones, roughly 77% seen once. The material sequenced was PBMCs. These receptors were obtained from a woman aged 25 to 39 in good health and CMV-seropositive.

A few counts support this clone. The V and J genes are TRBV28 and TRBJ2-5; D may be TRBD2 (7 bases). Looked up from germline, CDR1 is MDHEN and CDR2 is SYDVKM. The V and J ends lost 6 bases and 4 bases respectively, with 12 bases between them. This CDR3 is built from 13 residues. CDR3 amino acids: CASRGGGAETQYF. The DNA of the CDR3 is TGTGCCAGCAGAGGGGGGGGCGCAGAGACCCAGTACTTC. Complete variable domain (other parts from reference TRBV28 and TRBJ2-5): DVKVTQSSRYLVKRTGEKVFLECVQDMDHENMFWYRQDPGLGLRLIYFSYDVKMKEKGDIPEGYSVSREKKERFSLILESASTNQTSMYLCASRGGGAETQYFGPGTRLLVL.

This clone was seen only once. The J gene is TRBJ2-1, the V gene TRBV5-1; D ambiguous. The V end was cut by 1 base, the J end by 4 bases, with 6 bases between. There are 13 residues in the CDR3. CDR1 and CDR2 (germline): SGHRS, YFSETQ. The CDR3 coding sequence is TGCGCCAGCAGCTTGTTACGGTACAATGAGCAGTTCTTC. As protein: CASSLLRYNEQFF.

The chain has TRBV6-1 and TRBJ2-7, with a tentative D call TRBD1 (6 bases). CDR1 and CDR2 (germline): MNHNS, SASEGT. V was trimmed by 6 bases and J by 3 bases, leaving 18 bases between them. The length of the CDR3 is 15 residues. For the CDR3, the DNA is TGTGCCAGCAGCCTCGATCGGACAGCTGGCTACGAGCAGTACTTC. Its translation: CASSLDRTAGYEQYF.

The chain recombines TRBV9 with TRBJ2-2, with 7 bases fitting TRBD2. The CDR3 has 15 residues. The junction had 2 bases not matched to a gene; V was cut back by 0 bases and J by 3 bases. Germline V gives CDR1 SGDLS, CDR2 YYNGEE. The CDR3 protein is CASSVEGLHTGELFF. Here the CDR3 DNA reads TGTGCCAGCAGCGTAGAGGGACTACACACCGGGGAGCTGTTTTTT.

The chain has TRBV5-1 and TRBJ2-3, with 8 bases aligning to TRBD2. This CDR3 has 15 amino acids. The V segment lost 5 bases and the J segment 4 bases; nucleotides outside the gene matches: 9. Germline lookup yields CDR1 SGHRS and CDR2 YFSETQ. This chain's CDR3 is CASRTGGGLADTQYF. The CDR3 DNA reads as TGCGCCAGCAGGACCGGGGGGGGCTTGGCAGATACGCAGTATTTT.

The chain uses TRBV6-5 and TRBJ1-1; D gene uncertain. The CDR3 is 15 residues long. Germline V gene sequence: CDR1 MNHEY, CDR2 SVGAGI. Trimming took 0 bases from V and 1 from J, leaving 9 bases between them. CDR3 sequence reads: CASSYSNSGNTEAFF. The DNA of the CDR3 is TGTGCCAGCAGTTACTCGAACTCAGGGAACACTGAAGCTTTCTTT.

This rearrangement joins TRBV19 to TRBJ2-7; 8 bases agree with TRBD2. V was pared by 7 bases and J by 6 bases, with 8 bases of the junction left unmatched. The CDR3 is 13 residues long. Germline CDR1 LNHDA, CDR2 SQIVND (reference sequence). CDR3 in amino acids: CASKREGLGEQYF. As DNA, the CDR3 is TGTGCCAGTAAACGGGAGGGCCTCGGCGAGCAGTACTTC.

The chain carries TRBV28 and TRBJ2-5, with D possibly matching TRBD2 (5 bases). The DNA matches TRBJ2-7 better at its end, which makes the J call doubtful. From germline, CDR1 is MDHEN and CDR2 SYDVKM. The CDR3 has 14 amino acids. The CDR3 here is CASSLTGRADEQYF. CDR3 DNA: TGTGCCAGCAGTTTAACGGGAAGGGCGGACGAGCAGTACTTC.

The genes are TRBV9 and TRBJ2-3; 9 nucleotides align to TRBD2. The CDR3 spans 16 residues. Trimming at V came to 2 bases and at J to 4 bases, leaving 8 bases not matched to a gene. Germline loops: CDR1 SGDLS, CDR2 YYNGEE. CDR3 sequence: CASSVTSGRTPDTQYF. DNA of the CDR3: TGTGCCAGCAGCGTGACGAGCGGGAGGACGCCAGATACGCAGTATTTT.

The chain combines TRBV28 with TRBJ2-1; weak D call: TRBD2 (6 bases). Per germline, CDR1 MDHEN and CDR2 SYDVKM. The length of the CDR3 is 15 residues. Trimming removed 3 bases at V and 4 bases at J, with 13 bases between. The CDR3 DNA follows: TGTGCCAGCAGTTTCGGGGTAGCGGAATACAATGAGCAGTTCTTC. It yields the protein CASSFGVAEYNEQFF.

The chain combines TRBV28 with TRBJ2-5; D is perhaps TRBD2 (6 bases). The tail of the sequence fits TRBJ2-7 better, so the J call may be wrong. CDR1 and CDR2 (germline): MDHEN, SYDVKM. The CDR3 extends over 16 amino acids. Here the CDR3 DNA reads TGTGCCAGCAGTTCCCCGATCGGAGGGAAGGTTGACGAGCAGTACTTC. This translates into CASSSPIGGKVDEQYF.

The chain links TRBV11-2 to TRBJ2-5, with 11 bases aligning to TRBD2. V shed 7 bases and J 2 bases; nucleotides not matched to a gene: 3. Germline CDR1 and CDR2: SGHAT and FQNNGV. The CDR3 covers 14 residues. In nucleotides, the CDR3 is TGTGCCAGCACCAGACTAGCGGGACAAGAGACCCAGTACTTC. It yields the protein CASTRLAGQETQYF. Looking up the rest from reference TRBV11-2 and TRBJ2-5 gives the full variable domain: EAGVAQSPRYKIIEKRQSVAFWCNPISGHATLYWYQQILGQGPKLLIQFQNNGVVDDSQLPKDRFSAERLKGVDSTLKIQPAKLEDSAVYLCASTRLAGQETQYFGPGTRLLVL.

This chain links TRBV6-1 with TRBJ1-5; 8 nucleotides agree with TRBD1. This CDR3 has 15 amino acids. Germline loops: CDR1 MNHNS, CDR2 SASEGT. The V segment lost 5 bases and the J segment 4 bases; nucleotides outside the gene matches: 7. The CDR3 is CASSPNRDRNQPQHF. The CDR3 DNA sequence: TGTGCCAGCAGTCCGAACCGGGACAGGAATCAGCCCCAGCATTTT.

The chain uses TRBV10-3 and TRBJ1-3; TRBD1 might be the D (5 bases). Trimming removed 6 bases from V and 2 bases from J, with 8 bases in between. Germline CDR1 ENHRY, CDR2 SYGVKD. CDR3 size: 13 residues. The CDR3 region is CAISGGTGNTIYF. DNA for the CDR3: TGTGCCATCAGCGGGGGGACTGGAAACACCATATATTTT.

A remark on this clone: This specimen includes other DNA sequences encoding the same CDR3. The chain joins TRBV28 to TRBJ2-1; the D gene is possibly TRBD1 (6 bases). Germline CDR1 MDHEN, CDR2 SYDVKM. V was cut by 4 bases and J by 7 bases, with 8 bases left in between. The CDR3 is made up of 12 amino acids. CDR3 nucleotides: TGTGCCAGCAGTTCCACAGGGAATGAGCAGTTCTTC. Protein: CASSSTGNEQFF.

This clone turned up a few times. This sequence joins TRBV6-5 and TRBJ1-2, with D perhaps TRBD1 (5 bases). CDR1 and CDR2 from the germline V gene are MNHEY and SVGAGI. The CDR3 sequence is 12 residues long. With 10 bases removed from V and 4 bases from J, the gap between germline ends came to 13 bases. The CDR3 sequence: CATAGGSYGYTF. CDR3 DNA: TGTGCCACGGCCGGGGGATCCTATGGCTACACCTTC.

The rearrangement links TRBV6-1 to TRBJ2-7; possible D gene TRBD2, 6 bases. With 2 bases removed from V and 3 bases from J, the gap between germline ends came to 14 bases. Germline loops: CDR1 MNHNS, CDR2 SASEGT. The CDR3 has 15 residues. The CDR3 here is CASSEKWGLNYEQYF. The CDR3 DNA reads TGTGCCAGCAGTGAAAAGTGGGGACTCAACTACGAGCAGTACTTC.

The chain recombines TRBV5-1 with TRBJ2-2; the D gene is possibly TRBD1 (5 bases). Germline V gives CDR1 SGHRS, CDR2 YFSETQ. This CDR3 has 13 residues. V was cut by 6 bases and J by 1 base, with 7 bases left in between. The CDR3 sequence is CASTGQNTGELFF. Written as DNA, the CDR3 is TGCGCCAGCACAGGACAGAACACCGGGGAGCTGTTTTTT. The complete variable domain, with remaining parts taken from reference TRBV5-1 and TRBJ2-2, reads KAGVTQTPRYLIKTRGQQVTLSCSPISGHRSVSWYQQTPGQGLQFLFEYFSETQRNKGNFPGRFSGRQFSNSRSEMNVSTLELGDSALYLCASTGQNTGELFFGEGSRLTVL.

The chain is built from TRBV28 and TRBJ1-1, with D unresolved. V was cut by 2 bases and J by 3 bases, with 7 bases left in between. This CDR3 has 13 amino acids. Germline V gene lookup returns CDR1 MDHEN and CDR2 SYDVKM. In DNA, the CDR3 is TGTGCCAGCAGTTTAAAACGGTACACTGAAGCTTTCTTT. It codes for CASSLKRYTEAFF. The full variable domain, its missing parts supplied by reference TRBV28 and TRBJ1-1, is DVKVTQSSRYLVKRTGEKVFLECVQDMDHENMFWYRQDPGLGLRLIYFSYDVKMKEKGDIPEGYSVSREKKERFSLILESASTNQTSMYLCASSLKRYTEAFFGQGTRLTVV.

The chain recombines TRBV27 with TRBJ1-2; 7 bases are a match to TRBD1. Germline loops: CDR1 MNHEY, CDR2 SMNVEV (reference sequence). V shed 2 bases, J shed 8 bases, and the junction held 11 bases outside the gene matches. CDR3 length: 15 amino acids. Here the CDR3 DNA reads TGTGCCAGCAGTTTAGCGGGTAACAGGGGAGAGGGCTACACCTTC. Translating it yields CASSLAGNRGEGYTF.

The chain couples TRBV14 to TRBJ1-6; 11 bases agree with TRBD1. The CDR3 totals 15 residues. V was clipped by 2 bases and J by 7 bases; unmatched bases: 1. Germline V CDR1 and CDR2: SGHDN, FVKESK. CDR3 region: CASSQRDRGNSPLHF. In nucleotides, the CDR3 is TGTGCCAGCAGCCAACGGGACAGGGGGAATTCACCCCTCCACTTT.